These T cell receptor beta chains were read from a single sample in a study of cytomegalovirus exposure and HLA in healthy donors. Sequencing was performed with immunoSEQ multiplex PCR; in TCRdb, only in-frame clones are kept and a portion is missing. The table shows more than 140,000 clones, with 75% to 80% occurring only once. Sequencing was carried out using PBMCs. The receptors come from a male donor in good health and CMV-seronegative. Both conserved end residues are part of each CDR3. The D gene is left open where the match is weak. Not every row has a clone size; where given, it reads once, few, many or a size class.

J: TRBJ1-1
V: TRBV6-1
D: NA
size: NA
CDR3: CASSVFRQAEAFF
DNA: TGTGCCAGCAGTGTCTTCAGACAGGCTGAAGCTTTCTTT

J: TRBJ1-2
V: TRBV19
D: NA
size: NA
CDR3: CASSITGPHTF
DNA: TGTGCCAGTAGTATAACAGGCCCGCACACCTTC

J: TRBJ1-1
V: TRBV21-1
D: NA
size: NA
CDR3: CASSKVQGKAEAFF
DNA: TGTGCCAGCAGCAAAGTCCAGGGTAAGGCTGAAGCTTTCTTT

J: TRBJ2-5
V: TRBV6-5
D: NA
size: NA
CDR3: CATWDFQRETQYF
DNA: TGTGCCACCTGGGACTTCCAACGAGAGACCCAGTACTTC

J: TRBJ1-2
V: TRBV7-2
D: TRBD1
size: NA
CDR3: CASSPRQGSINYGYTF
DNA: TGTGCCAGCAGCCCCAGACAGGGGTCAATTAACTATGGCTACACCTTC

J: TRBJ2-1
V: TRBV7-9
D: TRBD1
size: NA
CDR3: CASSLVQGASLRGEQFF
DNA: TGTGCCAGCAGCTTAGTACAGGGGGCATCCCTCCGGGGTGAGCAGTTCTTC

J: TRBJ2-3
V: TRBV6-1
D: TRBD1
size: NA
CDR3: CASRPDRVSDTQYF
DNA: TGTGCCAGCAGACCTGACAGGGTATCAGATACGCAGTATTTT

J: TRBJ1-2
V: TRBV5-4
D: NA
size: NA
CDR3: CASRMGRGNYGYTF
DNA: TGTGCCAGCAGGATGGGCAGGGGTAACTATGGCTACACCTTC

J: TRBJ2-7
V: TRBV5-8
D: TRBD2
size: NA
CDR3: CASSLAGGYYEQYF
DNA: TGTGCCAGCAGCTTGGCGGGGGGTTACTACGAGCAGTACTTC

J: TRBJ2-1
V: TRBV7-3
D: TRBD2
size: NA
CDR3: CASSSAGGVYNEQFF
DNA: TGTGCCAGCAGTTCCGCGGGGGGGGTTTACAATGAGCAGTTCTTC

J: TRBJ2-3
V: TRBV19
D: NA
size: NA
CDR3: CASRLTDTQYF
DNA: TGTGCCAGTAGACTAACAGATACGCAGTATTTT

J: TRBJ2-7
V: TRBV11-2
D: TRBD1
size: NA
CDR3: CASSFQGAHYEQYF
DNA: TGTGCCAGCAGCTTTCAGGGGGCGCACTACGAGCAGTACTTC

J: TRBJ1-5
V: TRBV30
D: NA
size: once
CDR3: CAWSAQGRPQHF
DNA: TGTGCCTGGAGTGCCCAGGGTCGGCCCCAGCATTTT

J: TRBJ1-2
V: TRBV30
D: TRBD1
size: NA
CDR3: CAWSPQPGQGFGYTF
DNA: TGTGCCTGGAGTCCGCAACCGGGACAGGGGTTTGGCTACACCTTC

J: TRBJ1-5
V: TRBV19
D: NA
size: once
CDR3: CASSMTGGNQPQHF
DNA: TGTGCCAGTAGTATGACAGGCGGGAATCAGCCCCAGCATTTT

J: TRBJ2-7
V: TRBV6-6
D: TRBD1
size: NA
CDR3: CASSYSGQSSSYEQYF
DNA: TGTGCCAGCAGTTACTCGGGACAGTCGAGCTCCTACGAGCAGTACTTC

J: TRBJ1-2
V: TRBV27
D: TRBD1
size: NA
CDR3: CASSLRDRGRSSYGYTF
DNA: TGTGCCAGCAGTTTAAGGGACAGGGGGCGCTCGTCTTATGGCTACACCTTC

J: TRBJ1-1
V: TRBV6-5
D: NA
size: NA
CDR3: CASSRRGDTEAFF
DNA: TGTGCCAGCAGCCGGCGGGGGGACACTGAAGCTTTCTTT

J: TRBJ2-1
V: TRBV5-1
D: TRBD2
size: NA
CDR3: CASRDGTISDEQFF
DNA: TGCGCCAGCAGGGACGGGACTATATCGGATGAGCAGTTCTTC

J: TRBJ1-1
V: TRBV6-6
D: TRBD1
size: once
CDR3: CASSWGQVNTEAFF
DNA: TGTGCCAGCAGTTGGGGACAGGTCAACACTGAAGCTTTCTTT

J: TRBJ2-4
V: TRBV5-1
D: NA
size: few
CDR3: CASSSLPIQDRRAKNIQYF
DNA: TGCGCCAGCAGCTCCCTACCGATTCAGGACAGAAGAGCCAAAAACATTCAGTACTTC

J: TRBJ2-6
V: TRBV27
D: TRBD1
size: few
CDR3: CASSLDRVAGANVLTF
DNA: TGTGCCAGCAGCCTTGACAGGGTGGCTGGGGCCAACGTCCTGACTTTC

J: TRBJ2-1
V: TRBV9
D: NA
size: NA
CDR3: CASSPRANSGLGEQFF
DNA: TGTGCCAGCAGCCCTCGGGCCAACTCGGGACTGGGGGAGCAGTTCTTC

J: TRBJ1-1
V: TRBV30
D: TRBD1
size: NA
CDR3: CAWSKQGARTEAFF
DNA: TGTGCCTGGAGTAAACAGGGGGCGAGAACTGAAGCTTTCTTT

J: TRBJ2-2
V: TRBV11-3
D: NA
size: once
CDR3: CASSPYHTGELFF
DNA: TGTGCCAGCAGCCCCTATCACACCGGGGAGCTGTTTTTT

J: TRBJ1-4
V: TRBV4-1
D: NA
size: NA
CDR3: CASSQADRRDNQLFF
DNA: TGCGCCAGCAGCCAAGCCGATCGACGGGACAATCAACTGTTTTTT

J: TRBJ2-2
V: TRBV7-2
D: TRBD1
size: few
CDR3: CASSLVGTGAGGELFF
DNA: TGTGCCAGCAGCTTAGTTGGGACAGGGGCTGGCGGGGAGCTGTTTTTT

J: TRBJ2-7
V: TRBV30
D: NA
size: NA
CDR3: CALDRSYEQYF
DNA: TGTGCCTTGGACAGATCCTACGAGCAGTACTTC

J: TRBJ2-1
V: TRBV9
D: NA
size: NA
CDR3: CASSVAVVIGLSDYNEQFF
DNA: TGTGCCAGCAGCGTAGCTGTGGTCATTGGACTGAGTGATTACAATGAGCAGTTCTTC

J: TRBJ1-1
V: TRBV6-1
D: NA
size: NA
CDR3: CAGGGNTEAFF
DNA: TGTGCAGGGGGGGGGAACACTGAAGCTTTCTTT

J: TRBJ1-5
V: TRBV6-5
D: NA
size: NA
CDR3: CASSESGVNQPQHF
DNA: TGTGCCAGCAGTGAATCAGGGGTCAATCAGCCCCAGCATTTT

J: TRBJ1-4
V: TRBV6-5
D: TRBD1
size: NA
CDR3: CASSVTGGTNEKLFF
DNA: TGTGCCAGCAGCGTAACAGGGGGAACTAATGAAAAACTGTTTTTT

J: TRBJ1-2
V: TRBV7-2
D: NA
size: NA
CDR3: CASSFRVHYGYTF
DNA: TGTGCCAGCAGCTTCAGGGTACACTATGGCTACACCTTC

J: TRBJ2-3
V: TRBV2
D: TRBD2
size: once
CDR3: CASSRGPTSGRADTQYF
DNA: TGTGCCAGCAGCCGGGGCCCGACTAGCGGGAGGGCAGATACGCAGTATTTT

J: TRBJ1-5
V: TRBV27
D: NA
size: few
CDR3: CASSLGAGGNQPQHF
DNA: TGTGCCAGCAGTTTAGGGGCAGGGGGCAATCAGCCCCAGCATTTT

J: TRBJ2-5
V: TRBV29-1
D: NA
size: NA
CDR3: CSGGVQETQYF
DNA: TGCAGCGGGGGGGTGCAAGAGACCCAGTACTTC

J: TRBJ1-5
V: TRBV6-6
D: NA
size: NA
CDR3: CASSYGGNQPQHF
DNA: TGTGCCAGCAGTTACGGGGGGAATCAGCCCCAGCATTTT

J: TRBJ2-1
V: TRBV18
D: TRBD1
size: NA
CDR3: CASSQSDRSYFGSYNEQFF
DNA: TGTGCCAGCTCACAATCGGACAGGAGTTATTTCGGCTCCTACAATGAGCAGTTCTTC

J: TRBJ2-5
V: TRBV7-9
D: NA
size: NA
CDR3: CASSPSGALPRETQYF
DNA: TGTGCCAGCAGCCCCAGTGGGGCCCTTCCAAGGGAGACCCAGTACTTC

J: TRBJ1-1
V: TRBV18
D: TRBD1
size: NA
CDR3: CASSPLGQGNTEAFF
DNA: TGTGCCAGCTCACCATTGGGACAGGGGAACACTGAAGCTTTCTTT

J: TRBJ2-7
V: TRBV27
D: NA
size: NA
CDR3: CASSQDSAYEQYF
DNA: TGTGCCAGCAGTCAGGATAGCGCCTACGAGCAGTACTTC

J: TRBJ1-1
V: TRBV6-1
D: NA
size: few
CDR3: CASSPGIDTEAFF
DNA: TGTGCCAGCAGTCCAGGGATAGACACTGAAGCTTTCTTT

J: TRBJ1-2
V: TRBV7-6
D: NA
size: NA
CDR3: CASSPSEVRDYTF
DNA: TGTGCCAGCAGCCCGAGCGAGGTCCGGGACTACACCTTC

J: TRBJ2-2
V: TRBV6-5
D: TRBD2
size: once
CDR3: CASLTSGRPGELFF
DNA: TGTGCCAGCTTAACTAGCGGGAGGCCCGGGGAGCTGTTTTTT

J: TRBJ2-5
V: TRBV9
D: NA
size: NA
CDR3: CASSVGGSESETQYF
DNA: TGTGCCAGCAGCGTAGGGGGCTCGGAATCGGAGACCCAGTACTTC

J: TRBJ2-5
V: TRBV29-1
D: NA
size: NA
CDR3: CSVGRETQYF
DNA: TGCAGCGTGGGGAGGGAGACCCAGTACTTC

J: TRBJ2-7
V: TRBV6-1
D: NA
size: NA
CDR3: CASREAAPREQYF
DNA: TGTGCCAGCAGGGAAGCGGCACCGAGGGAGCAGTACTTC

J: TRBJ2-1
V: TRBV11-1
D: NA
size: NA
CDR3: CASSLEKGNLAYNEQFF
DNA: TGTGCCAGCAGCTTAGAGAAGGGGAACCTGGCCTACAATGAGCAGTTCTTC

J: TRBJ1-1
V: TRBV5-4
D: NA
size: NA
CDR3: CASSPNGGEPEAFF
DNA: TGTGCCAGCAGCCCTAACGGAGGGGAACCTGAAGCTTTCTTT

J: TRBJ2-3
V: TRBV4-1
D: TRBD2
size: NA
CDR3: CASSQGPPLAGETDTQYF
DNA: TGCGCCAGCAGCCAAGGCCCACCACTAGCGGGAGAGACAGATACGCAGTATTTT

J: TRBJ1-1
V: TRBV6-6
D: NA
size: NA
CDR3: CASSYSAGYTEAFF
DNA: TGTGCCAGCAGTTACTCGGCAGGGTACACTGAAGCTTTCTTT

J: TRBJ1-5
V: TRBV6-6
D: TRBD1
size: NA
CDR3: CASSYSGDRFNQPQHF
DNA: TGTGCCAGCAGTTACTCAGGGGACAGGTTCAATCAGCCCCAGCATTTT

J: TRBJ1-1
V: TRBV2
D: NA
size: NA
CDR3: CASSVDRLNTEAFF
DNA: TGTGCCAGCAGTGTGGACAGACTGAACACTGAAGCTTTCTTT